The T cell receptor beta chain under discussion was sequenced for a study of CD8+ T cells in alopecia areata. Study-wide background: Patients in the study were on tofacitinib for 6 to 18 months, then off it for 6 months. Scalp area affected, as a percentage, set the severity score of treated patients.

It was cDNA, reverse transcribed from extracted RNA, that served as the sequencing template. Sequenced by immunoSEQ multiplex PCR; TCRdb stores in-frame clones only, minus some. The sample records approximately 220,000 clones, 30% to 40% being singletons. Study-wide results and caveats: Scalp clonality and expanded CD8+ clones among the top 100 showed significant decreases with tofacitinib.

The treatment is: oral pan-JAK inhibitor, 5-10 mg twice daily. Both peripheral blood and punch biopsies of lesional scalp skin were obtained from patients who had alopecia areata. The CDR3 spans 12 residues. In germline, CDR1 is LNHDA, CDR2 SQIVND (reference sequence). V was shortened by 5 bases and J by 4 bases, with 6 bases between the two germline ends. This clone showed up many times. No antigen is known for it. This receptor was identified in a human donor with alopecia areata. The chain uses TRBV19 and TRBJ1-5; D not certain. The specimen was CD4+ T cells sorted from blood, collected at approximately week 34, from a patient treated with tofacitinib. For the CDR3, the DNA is TGTGCCAGTAGTTACGTTAATCAGCCCCAGCATTTT. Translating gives CASSYVNQPQHF.